The 10 T cell receptor beta chains in this list originate from one sample, sequenced in a study of control samples from healthy donors and cancer patients. Generated by immunoSEQ multiplex PCR, the TCRdb table keeps only in-frame clones and is missing some. The table has 40,000 to 55,000 clones, approximately 90% seen once; the top ten hold about a fifth. Sample: PBMCs. These receptors came from a woman aged 40 to 50 with head and neck cancer.

The chain couples TRBV30 to TRBJ2-5, with a weak D call TRBD1 (5 bases). The CDR3 consists of 13 residues. V lost 7 bases and J lost 7, with 19 bases in between. Germline assignment: CDR1 GTSNPN and CDR2 SVGIG (reference sequence). DNA for the CDR3: TGTGCCTCCACCACCGGACCTAGGGGGACCCAGTACTTC. Protein sequence: CASTTGPRGTQYF.

Worth noting for this clone: An end of the junction differs from the germline gene, which may be a read error. The sample holds other DNA sequences that translate to the same CDR3. The gene calls are TRBV6-5 and TRBJ1-1; D is ambiguous. Germline V gene sequence: CDR1 MNHEY, CDR2 SVGAGI. This CDR3 has 12 residues. CDR3 protein: CASSLRNGEAFF. Here the CDR3 DNA reads TGCGCCAGCAGTTTACGAAACGGGGAAGCTTTCTTT.

The chain recombines TRBV28 with TRBJ2-7; D is perhaps TRBD1 (8 bases). Trimming removed 5 bases at V and 3 bases at J, with 17 bases between. This CDR3 comprises 15 residues. Germline V CDR1 and CDR2: MDHEN, SYDVKM. The CDR3 sequence is CASSPQGEGNYEQYF. The CDR3 region has the DNA TGTGCCAGCAGTCCACAGGGGGAGGGGAACTACGAGCAGTACTTC.

This chain connects TRBV6-6 to TRBJ1-5, with TRBD1 as a possible D gene (5 bases). Germline CDR1 MNHNY, CDR2 SVGAGI (reference sequence). The CDR3 loop spans 13 amino acids. Trimming shortened V by 2 bases and J by 7 bases, and 9 bases separated the two germline ends. The chain's CDR3 is CASSYKGAQPQHF. The CDR3 DNA is TGTGCCAGCAGTTACAAAGGGGCCCAGCCCCAGCATTTT.

V usage is TRBV9 and J usage is TRBJ2-1, with 9 bases fitting TRBD1. J gave up 3 bases and V 4 bases, and 5 bases lay outside the gene matches. This CDR3 spans 15 amino acids. Germline V gives CDR1 SGDLS, CDR2 YYNGEE. CDR3 sequence (DNA): TGTGCCAGCAGCATACAGGGGGCGAACTACAATGAGCAGTTCTTC. This encodes CASSIQGANYNEQFF.

This chain connects TRBV29-1 to TRBJ2-1; no clear D gene. CDR1 is SQVTM and CDR2 is ANQGSEA in the germline V gene. The CDR3 has 16 residues. V was cut by 0 bases and J by 0 bases, with 12 bases left in between. CDR3 protein: CSVEDSGRHSYNEQFF. CDR3 bases: TGCAGCGTTGAAGATTCTGGCCGACACTCCTACAATGAGCAGTTCTTC.

This chain uses TRBV5-4 with TRBJ2-5; TRBD1 aligns across 9 bases. Germline CDR1 SGHNT, CDR2 YYREEE (reference sequence). This CDR3 is built from 17 residues. Germline trimming cut 0 bases from V and 4 bases from J; bases unmatched to any gene: 10. CDR3 sequence: CASSLGPGTGLTETQYF. In DNA form, the CDR3 reads TGTGCCAGCAGCTTGGGCCCCGGGACAGGGCTGACAGAGACCCAGTACTTC.

The chain carries TRBV3-1 (or the pseudogene TRBV3-2) and TRBJ1-1, with a weak D call TRBD1 (5 bases). This CDR3 contains 16 residues. V was trimmed by 0 bases and J by 2 bases, leaving 13 bases between them. CDR1 and CDR2 from the germline V gene are LGHDT and YNNKEL (reference sequence). CDR3 coding DNA: TGTGCCAGCAGCCAAGAGAGGAGGGGCGGAAACACTGAAGCTTTCTTT. This translates into CASSQERRGGNTEAFF.

CDR3 bases: TGTGCCAGCAGCGGGGGACAGGGAGGCAATCAGCCCCAGCATTTT. Its translation: CASSGGQGGNQPQHF. The chain recombines TRBV9 with TRBJ1-5, with 9 bases fitting TRBD1. This CDR3 is 15 amino acids long. CDR1 and CDR2 from the germline V gene are SGDLS and YYNGEE. Unmatched junction bases numbered 3, after V lost 3 bases and J lost 2 bases.

The chain links TRBV7-3 to TRBJ1-2; 7 nucleotides agree with TRBD1. V was pared by 1 base and J by 4 bases, with 0 bases of the junction left unmatched. This CDR3 is 13 amino acids long. In germline, CDR1 is SGHTA, CDR2 FQGTGA. CDR3 region: CASSLKGAYGYTF. As DNA, the CDR3 is TGTGCCAGCAGCTTAAAGGGGGCCTATGGCTACACCTTC.